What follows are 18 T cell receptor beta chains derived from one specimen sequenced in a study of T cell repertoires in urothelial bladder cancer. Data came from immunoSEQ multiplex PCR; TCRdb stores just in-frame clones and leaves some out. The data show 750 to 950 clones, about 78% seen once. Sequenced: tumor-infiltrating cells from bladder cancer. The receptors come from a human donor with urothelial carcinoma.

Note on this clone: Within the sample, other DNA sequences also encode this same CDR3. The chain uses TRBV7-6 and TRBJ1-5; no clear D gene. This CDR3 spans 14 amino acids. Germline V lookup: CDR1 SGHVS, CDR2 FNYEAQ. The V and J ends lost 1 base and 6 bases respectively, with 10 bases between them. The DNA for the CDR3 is TGTGCCAGCAGCTTAGTGGCGGGTGGTCAGCCCCAGCATTTT. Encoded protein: CASSLVAGGQPQHF.

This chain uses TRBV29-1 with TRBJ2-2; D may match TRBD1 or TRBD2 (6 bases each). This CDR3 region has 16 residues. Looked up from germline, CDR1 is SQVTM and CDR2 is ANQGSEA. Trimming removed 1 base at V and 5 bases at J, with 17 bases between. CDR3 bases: TGCAGCGTTGAAGCGATCGGGGGCGGTGAGACCGGGGAGCTGTTTTTT. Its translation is CSVEAIGGGETGELFF.

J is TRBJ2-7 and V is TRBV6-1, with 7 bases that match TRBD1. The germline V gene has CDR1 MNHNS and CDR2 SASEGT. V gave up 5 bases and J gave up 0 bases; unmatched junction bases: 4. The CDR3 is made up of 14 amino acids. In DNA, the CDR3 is TGTGCCAGCAGTAGCCCAGGGGGCTCCTACGAGCAGTACGTC. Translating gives CASSSPGGSYEQYV.

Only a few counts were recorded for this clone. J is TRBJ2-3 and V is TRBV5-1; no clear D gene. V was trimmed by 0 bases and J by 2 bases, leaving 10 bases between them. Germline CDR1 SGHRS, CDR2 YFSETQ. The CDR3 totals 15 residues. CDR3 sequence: CASSLDLDYTDTQYF. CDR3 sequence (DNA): TGCGCCAGCAGCTTGGACCTGGATTACACAGATACGCAGTATTTT.

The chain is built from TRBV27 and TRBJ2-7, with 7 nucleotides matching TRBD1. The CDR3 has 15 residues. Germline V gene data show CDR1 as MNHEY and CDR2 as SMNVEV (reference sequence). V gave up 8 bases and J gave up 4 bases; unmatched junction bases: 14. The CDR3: CASSPGQEIGYEQYF. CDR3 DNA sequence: TGTGCCAGCTCCCCCGGACAGGAAATCGGTTACGAGCAGTACTTC.

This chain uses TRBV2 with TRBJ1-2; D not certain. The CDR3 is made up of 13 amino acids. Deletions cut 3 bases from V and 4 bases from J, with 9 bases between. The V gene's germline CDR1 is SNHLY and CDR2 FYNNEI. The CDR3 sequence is CASSELTSYGYTF. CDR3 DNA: TGTGCCAGCAGTGAGTTGACTTCCTATGGCTACACCTTC.

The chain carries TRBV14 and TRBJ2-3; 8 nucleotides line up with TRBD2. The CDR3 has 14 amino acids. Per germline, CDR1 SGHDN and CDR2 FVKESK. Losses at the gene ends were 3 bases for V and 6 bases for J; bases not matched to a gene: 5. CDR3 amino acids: CASSHQAGADTQYF. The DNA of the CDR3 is TGTGCCAGCAGCCACCAAGCGGGAGCCGATACGCAGTATTTT.

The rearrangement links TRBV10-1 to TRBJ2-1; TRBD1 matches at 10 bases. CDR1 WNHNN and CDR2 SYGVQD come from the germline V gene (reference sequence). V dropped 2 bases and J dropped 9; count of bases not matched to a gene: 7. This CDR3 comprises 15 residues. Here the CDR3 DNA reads TGCGCCAGCAGTGAGGGGACAGGGGATGTAGGTGAGCAGTTCTTC. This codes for CASSEGTGDVGEQFF.

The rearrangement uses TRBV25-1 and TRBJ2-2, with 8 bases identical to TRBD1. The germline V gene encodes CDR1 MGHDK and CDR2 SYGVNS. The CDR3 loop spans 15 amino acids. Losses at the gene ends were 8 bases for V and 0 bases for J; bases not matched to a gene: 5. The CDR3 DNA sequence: TGTGCCAGCCAGGGACAGGCCCCGAACACCGGGGAGCTGTTTTTT. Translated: CASQGQAPNTGELFF. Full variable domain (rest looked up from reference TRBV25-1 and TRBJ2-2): EADIYQTPRYLVIGTGKKITLECSQTMGHDKMYWYQQDPGMELHLIHYSYGVNSTEKGDLSSESTVSRIRTEHFPLTLESARPSHTSQYLCASQGQAPNTGELFFGEGSRLTVL.

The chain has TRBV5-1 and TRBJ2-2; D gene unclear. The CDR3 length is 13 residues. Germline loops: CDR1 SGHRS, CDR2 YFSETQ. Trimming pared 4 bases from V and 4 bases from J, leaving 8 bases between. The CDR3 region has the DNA TGCGCCAGCAGCCAGGCCTTCACCGGGGAGCTGTTTTTT. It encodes CASSQAFTGELFF.

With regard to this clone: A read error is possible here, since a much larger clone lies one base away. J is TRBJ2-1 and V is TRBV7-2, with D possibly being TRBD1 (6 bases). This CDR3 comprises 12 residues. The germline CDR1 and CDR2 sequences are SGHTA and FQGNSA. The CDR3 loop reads CASTEGVGLGVF. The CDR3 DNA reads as TGTGCCAGCACCGAGGGGGTGGGGTTGGGGGTCTTC.

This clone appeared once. The CDR3, as DNA: TGCGCCAGCAGCTTGGGGGGAGATAATCAGCCCCAGCATTTT. This sequence encodes CASSLGGDNQPQHF. The chain couples TRBV5-1 to TRBJ1-5; D is uncertain. V dropped 0 bases and J dropped 4 bases, with 8 bases sitting between them. The CDR3 has 14 amino acids. The germline gives CDR1 SGHRS, CDR2 YFSETQ. Full variable domain (rest looked up from reference TRBV5-1 and TRBJ1-5): KAGVTQTPRYLIKTRGQQVTLSCSPISGHRSVSWYQQTPGQGLQFLFEYFSETQRNKGNFPGRFSGRQFSNSRSEMNVSTLELGDSALYLCASSLGGDNQPQHFGDGTRLSIL.

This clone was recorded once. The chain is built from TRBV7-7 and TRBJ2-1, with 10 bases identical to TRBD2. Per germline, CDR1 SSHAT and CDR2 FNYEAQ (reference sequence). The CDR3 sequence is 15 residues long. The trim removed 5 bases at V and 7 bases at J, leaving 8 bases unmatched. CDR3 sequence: CASSHTSGVYNEQFF. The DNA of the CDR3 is TGTGCCAGCAGCCATACTAGCGGGGTGTATAATGAGCAGTTCTTC. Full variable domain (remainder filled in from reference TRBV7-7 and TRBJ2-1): GAGVSQSPRYKVTKRGQDVTLRCDPISSHATLYWYQQALGQGPEFLTYFNYEAQPDKSGLPSDRFSAERPEGSISTLTIQRTEQRDSAMYRCASSHTSGVYNEQFFGPGTRLTVL.

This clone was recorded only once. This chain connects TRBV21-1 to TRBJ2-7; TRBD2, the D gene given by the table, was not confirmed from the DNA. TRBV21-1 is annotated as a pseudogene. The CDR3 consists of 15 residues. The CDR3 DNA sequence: TGTGCCAGCAGCAAAGACACAGCGGGGATCGACGAGCAGTACGTC. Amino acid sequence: CASSKDTAGIDEQYV.

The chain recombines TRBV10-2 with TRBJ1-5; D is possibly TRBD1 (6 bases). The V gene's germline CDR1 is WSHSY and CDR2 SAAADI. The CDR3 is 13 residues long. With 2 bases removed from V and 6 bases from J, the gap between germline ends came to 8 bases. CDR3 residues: CASSEGGRQPQHF. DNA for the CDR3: TGCGCCAGCAGTGAGGGGGGGCGTCAGCCCCAGCATTTT.

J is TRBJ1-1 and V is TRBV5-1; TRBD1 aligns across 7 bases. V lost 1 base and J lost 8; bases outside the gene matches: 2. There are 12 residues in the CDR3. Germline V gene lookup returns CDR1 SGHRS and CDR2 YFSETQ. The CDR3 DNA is TGCGCCAGCAGCTTGAAGGGACAGGAAGCTTTCTTT. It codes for CASSLKGQEAFF.

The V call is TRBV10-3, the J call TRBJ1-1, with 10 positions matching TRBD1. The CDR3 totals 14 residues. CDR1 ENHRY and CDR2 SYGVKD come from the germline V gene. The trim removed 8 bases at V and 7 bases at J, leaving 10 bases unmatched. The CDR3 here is CAIRPRDRGSEAFF. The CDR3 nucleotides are TGTGCCATCCGCCCCCGGGACAGGGGAAGTGAAGCTTTCTTT.

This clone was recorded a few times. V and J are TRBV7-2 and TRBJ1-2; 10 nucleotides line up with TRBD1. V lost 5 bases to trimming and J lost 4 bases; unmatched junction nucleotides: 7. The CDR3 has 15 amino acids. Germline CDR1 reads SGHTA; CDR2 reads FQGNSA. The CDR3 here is CASSIDWTGGYGYTF. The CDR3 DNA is TGTGCCAGCAGCATAGACTGGACAGGGGGCTATGGCTACACCTTC.